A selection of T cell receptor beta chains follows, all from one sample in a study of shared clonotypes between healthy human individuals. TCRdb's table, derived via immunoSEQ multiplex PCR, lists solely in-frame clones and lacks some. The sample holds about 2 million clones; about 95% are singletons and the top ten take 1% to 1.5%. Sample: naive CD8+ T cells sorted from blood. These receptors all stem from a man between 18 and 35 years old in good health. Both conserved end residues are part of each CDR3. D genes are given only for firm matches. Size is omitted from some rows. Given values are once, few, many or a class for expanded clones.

cdr3_aa: CASSVGGESEPGELFF; cdr3_nt: TGTGCCAGCAGTGTGGGGGGGGAAAGCGAACCCGGGGAGCTGTTTTTT; v_call: TRBV6-1; j_call: TRBJ2-2; d_call: TRBD2; cdr3_length: 16; clone_size: NA
cdr3_aa: CASSEARDGWGEGNYGYTF; cdr3_nt: TGTGCCAGCAGTGAAGCGCGGGACGGTTGGGGAGAAGGTAACTATGGCTACACCTTC; v_call: TRBV2; j_call: TRBJ1-2; d_call: NA; cdr3_length: 19; clone_size: NA
cdr3_aa: CASDTGQGLDTQYF; cdr3_nt: TGTGCCAGCGACACGGGACAGGGATTAGATACGCAGTATTTT; v_call: TRBV11-2; j_call: TRBJ2-3; d_call: TRBD1; cdr3_length: 14; clone_size: NA
cdr3_aa: CASLRTPGGSPLHF; cdr3_nt: TGTGCCAGCTTACGGACTCCCGGGGGGTCACCCCTCCACTTT; v_call: TRBV18; j_call: TRBJ1-6; d_call: NA; cdr3_length: 14; clone_size: few
cdr3_aa: CASSPSLPPYEQYF; cdr3_nt: TGTGCCAGCAGCCCCTCCCTCCCTCCCTACGAGCAGTACTTC; v_call: TRBV11-2; j_call: TRBJ2-7; d_call: NA; cdr3_length: 14; clone_size: NA
cdr3_aa: CASSLLGIREKLFF; cdr3_nt: TGTGCCAGCAGTTTATTAGGGATTAGGGAAAAACTGTTTTTT; v_call: TRBV28; j_call: TRBJ1-4; d_call: NA; cdr3_length: 14; clone_size: NA
cdr3_aa: CASSLGPGASYEQYF; cdr3_nt: TGTGCCAGCAGCTTAGGCCCAGGGGCATCATACGAGCAGTACTTC; v_call: TRBV7-8; j_call: TRBJ2-7; d_call: NA; cdr3_length: 15; clone_size: NA
cdr3_aa: CASSLQDYEQYF; cdr3_nt: TGTGCCAGCAGTTTACAGGATTACGAGCAGTACTTC; v_call: TRBV5-6; j_call: TRBJ2-7; d_call: NA; cdr3_length: 12; clone_size: NA
cdr3_aa: CASSLFSGLAGVIYEQYF; cdr3_nt: TGTGCCAGCAGCTTGTTTTCGGGACTAGCGGGAGTTATCTACGAGCAGTACTTC; v_call: TRBV7-2; j_call: TRBJ2-7; d_call: TRBD2; cdr3_length: 18; clone_size: once
cdr3_aa: CASSPRDRGPDTQYF; cdr3_nt: TGTGCCAGCAGTCCCCGGGACAGGGGCCCAGATACGCAGTATTTT; v_call: TRBV27; j_call: TRBJ2-3; d_call: TRBD1; cdr3_length: 15; clone_size: NA
cdr3_aa: CASSQEPGELFF; cdr3_nt: TGTGCCAGCAGCCAAGAGCCCGGGGAGCTGTTTTTT; v_call: TRBV14; j_call: TRBJ2-2; d_call: NA; cdr3_length: 12; clone_size: NA
cdr3_aa: CASSWGGPLDGYTF; cdr3_nt: TGTGCCAGCAGTTGGGGCGGGCCCCTCGATGGCTACACCTTC; v_call: TRBV6-5; j_call: TRBJ1-2; d_call: NA; cdr3_length: 14; clone_size: NA
cdr3_aa: CAWSVGQPYEQYF; cdr3_nt: TGTGCCTGGAGCGTGGGACAGCCCTACGAGCAGTACTTC; v_call: TRBV30; j_call: TRBJ2-7; d_call: TRBD1; cdr3_length: 13; clone_size: NA
cdr3_aa: CASSLVYGYTEAFF; cdr3_nt: TGTGCCAGCAGCTTAGTGTATGGATACACTGAAGCTTTCTTT; v_call: TRBV7-2; j_call: TRBJ1-1; d_call: NA; cdr3_length: 14; clone_size: NA
cdr3_aa: CASSIDSGNQPQHF; cdr3_nt: TGTGCCAGTAGTATAGACTCAGGAAATCAGCCCCAGCATTTT; v_call: TRBV19; j_call: TRBJ1-5; d_call: NA; cdr3_length: 14; clone_size: NA
cdr3_aa: CATSRDRGSGSYGYTF; cdr3_nt: TGTGCCACCAGCAGAGATCGGGGCTCGGGGAGCTATGGCTACACCTTC; v_call: TRBV15; j_call: TRBJ1-2; d_call: NA; cdr3_length: 16; clone_size: NA
cdr3_aa: CASSLRGQGANTGELFF; cdr3_nt: TGCGCCAGCAGCTTGCGGGGACAGGGGGCGAACACCGGGGAGCTGTTTTTT; v_call: TRBV5-1; j_call: TRBJ2-2; d_call: TRBD1; cdr3_length: 17; clone_size: NA
cdr3_aa: CASSLTGGEIYGYTF; cdr3_nt: TGTGCCAGCAGTCTAACAGGGGGCGAGATCTATGGCTACACCTTC; v_call: TRBV6-1; j_call: TRBJ1-2; d_call: TRBD1; cdr3_length: 15; clone_size: NA
cdr3_aa: CSVEALSSGTVPYEQYF; cdr3_nt: TGCAGCGTTGAGGCCCTATCGTCCGGGACAGTGCCTTACGAGCAGTACTTC; v_call: TRBV29-1; j_call: TRBJ2-7; d_call: TRBD1; cdr3_length: 17; clone_size: NA
cdr3_aa: CASSQAPDPTDTQYF; cdr3_nt: TGCGCCAGCAGCCAAGCCCCGGACCCCACAGATACGCAGTATTTT; v_call: TRBV4-1; j_call: TRBJ2-3; d_call: NA; cdr3_length: 15; clone_size: NA
cdr3_aa: CAISESGTGYSYEQYF; cdr3_nt: TGTGCCATCAGTGAGTCCGGGACAGGGTATAGCTACGAGCAGTACTTC; v_call: TRBV10-3; j_call: TRBJ2-7; d_call: TRBD1; cdr3_length: 16; clone_size: NA
cdr3_aa: CASSPGTGGSYEQYF; cdr3_nt: TGTGCCAGCAGCCCTGGGACAGGGGGATCCTACGAGCAGTACTTC; v_call: TRBV7-6; j_call: TRBJ2-7; d_call: TRBD1; cdr3_length: 15; clone_size: once
cdr3_aa: CASSFLESNYGYTF; cdr3_nt: TGTGCCAGCAGTTTTCTAGAATCTAACTATGGCTACACCTTC; v_call: TRBV27; j_call: TRBJ1-2; d_call: NA; cdr3_length: 14; clone_size: few
cdr3_aa: CASSDGTGNTEAFF; cdr3_nt: TGCGCCAGCAGCGACGGGACAGGGAACACTGAAGCTTTCTTT; v_call: TRBV5-1; j_call: TRBJ1-1; d_call: TRBD1; cdr3_length: 14; clone_size: NA
cdr3_aa: CARKGGAENNEQFF; cdr3_nt: TGTGCCAGAAAAGGAGGAGCGGAGAACAATGAGCAGTTCTTC; v_call: TRBV5-3; j_call: TRBJ2-1; d_call: NA; cdr3_length: 14; clone_size: once
cdr3_aa: CASSHPQGGIGELFF; cdr3_nt: TGTGCCAGCAGCCATCCGCAGGGGGGTATCGGGGAGCTGTTTTTT; v_call: TRBV13; j_call: TRBJ2-2; d_call: NA; cdr3_length: 15; clone_size: once
cdr3_aa: CASSDEDRLAANVLTF; cdr3_nt: TGCGCCAGCAGCGATGAGGACCGCCTAGCGGCCAACGTCCTGACTTTC; v_call: TRBV10-2; j_call: TRBJ2-6; d_call: NA; cdr3_length: 16; clone_size: NA
cdr3_aa: CASSLINTDYGYTF; cdr3_nt: TGTGCCAGCAGCTTAATAAACACAGATTATGGCTACACCTTC; v_call: TRBV7-9; j_call: TRBJ1-2; d_call: NA; cdr3_length: 14; clone_size: few
cdr3_aa: CASNTGTGDETQYF; cdr3_nt: TGTGCCAGCAATACCGGGACAGGGGATGAGACCCAGTACTTC; v_call: TRBV7-9; j_call: TRBJ2-5; d_call: TRBD1; cdr3_length: 14; clone_size: NA